Given below is one T cell receptor beta chain in context. Original processing methods: Nucleated cell counts were estimated from reference gene primer amplification. Profiled with immunoSEQ multiplex PCR; TCRdb holds only in-frame clones, not every one. Clone size and the V and J calls come from that table; the DNA yielded D and trimming. The table records more than 150,000 clones, approximately 86% of them present only once. These data come from a study of blood T cell repertoires in COVID-19. Across the study: The United States, Italy and Spain provided the acute and convalescent COVID-19 samples. T cells, B-cell-depleted T cells, or PBMCs provided the cDNA or gDNA that served as material.

The ends lost 11 bases at V and 0 bases at J; junction bases unmatched: 11. Per the germline V gene, CDR1 is LNHDA and CDR2 is SQIVND (reference sequence). The CDR3 has 17 residues. The sample taken for sequencing was peripheral blood. The source of this sequence is a woman aged 80 or over with acute or convalescent COVID-19. V gene TRBV19 combines with J gene TRBJ1-5; 12 bases line up with TRBD1. This chain's CDR3 is CASGTGGARYSNQPQHF. The CDR3 DNA reads as TGTGCCTCCGGGACAGGGGGCGCCCGGTATAGCAATCAGCCCCAGCATTTT.